These 24 T cell receptor beta chains were all obtained from the same sample, sequenced in a study of radiation and T cells in renal cell carcinoma. The sample's time point: blood 2 weeks post-SBRT. Treatment reported: 15 Gy SBRT to primary tumor, nephrectomy 4 weeks later. TCRdb's table, derived via immunoSEQ multiplex PCR, lists solely in-frame clones and lacks some. The repertoire holds some 120,000 clones, with about 81% as singletons. The sequenced sample was blood, obtained from a patient whose treatment included radiotherapy and nephrectomy. These receptors were collected from a woman aged 55-75 years with renal cell carcinoma.

This clone was recorded only once. This chain links TRBV6-6 with TRBJ2-2; D is unclear. The CDR3 spans 11 residues. Germline V gene data show CDR1 as MNHNY and CDR2 as SVGAGI (reference sequence). The V gene lost 8 bases and the J gene lost 4 bases, with 5 bases spanning the gap. The CDR3 nucleotides read TGTGCCAGCTTTCGCACCGGGGAGCTGTTTTTT. It yields the protein CASFRTGELFF.

This rearrangement joins TRBV7-9 to TRBJ2-3; 7 nucleotides line up with TRBD2. The ends lost 5 bases at V and 0 bases at J; junction bases unmatched: 11. The CDR3 is 17 residues long. Germline CDR1 and CDR2: SEHNR and FQNEAQ (reference sequence). CDR3: CASSPTGGRVSTDTQYF. The DNA for the CDR3 is TGTGCCAGCAGCCCGACTGGGGGGAGGGTGAGCACAGATACGCAGTATTTT.

The chain carries TRBV2 and TRBJ2-5; no reliable D call. V gave up 11 bases and J gave up 0 bases, with 16 bases separating them. Germline V gives CDR1 SNHLY, CDR2 FYNNEI. The CDR3 is 14 residues long. CDR3 sequence reads: CARDLTRYQETQYF. The CDR3 DNA is TGTGCCCGCGACCTCACACGCTACCAAGAGACCCAGTACTTC.

The V call is TRBV6-5, the J call TRBJ2-2; the D is unclear. Germline V gene data show CDR1 as MNHEY and CDR2 as SVGAGI. The CDR3 length is 14 residues. Trimming removed 2 bases at V and 8 bases at J, with 12 bases between. The CDR3 coding sequence is TGTGCCAGCAGTTACGGCCGACTCCAGGGGGAGCTGTTTTTT. It yields the protein CASSYGRLQGELFF.

The genes are TRBV10-1 and TRBJ2-1; 8 positions match TRBD1. CDR1 WNHNN and CDR2 SYGVQD come from the germline V gene (reference sequence). This CDR3 comprises 13 residues. Trimming took 6 bases from V and 9 from J; bases not matched to a gene: 7. CDR3 bases: TGCGCCAGCAGCCGGACAGGGTTCGGTGAGCAGTTCTTC. This gives the protein CASSRTGFGEQFF.

The V gene is TRBV5-1, the J gene TRBJ2-7; D tentatively reads TRBD1 or TRBD2 (5 bases each). The CDR3 runs 13 residues. V gave up 2 bases and J gave up 6 bases, with 12 bases separating them. The germline V gene encodes CDR1 SGHRS and CDR2 YFSETQ. Here the CDR3 reads CASSFGSRGEQYF. Written as DNA, the CDR3 is TGCGCCAGCAGCTTCGGCTCGAGGGGCGAGCAGTACTTC.

This chain joins TRBV27 and TRBJ2-1; D is possibly TRBD2 (5 bases). The germline CDR1 and CDR2 sequences are MNHEY and SMNVEV (reference sequence). This CDR3 contains 15 residues. The ends were cut back, 6 bases at V and 0 bases at J, with 12 bases in the middle. The CDR3 sequence is CASSPAASSYNEQFF. The CDR3 bases are TGTGCCAGCAGCCCAGCGGCCTCCTCCTACAATGAGCAGTTCTTC.

V and J are TRBV30 and TRBJ1-5; tentatively, D is TRBD1 (6 bases). The germline CDR1 and CDR2 sequences are GTSNPN and SVGIG (reference sequence). The CDR3 is made up of 13 amino acids. Trimming stripped 8 bases from V and 5 bases from J, with 16 bases between. The CDR3: CALGAGDYQPQHF. The DNA for the CDR3 is TGTGCCCTGGGGGCAGGGGATTATCAGCCCCAGCATTTT.

V is TRBV7-9 and J is TRBJ2-2, with D unresolved. Trimming left V 2 bases short and J 3 bases short, with 13 bases between. This CDR3 is 16 amino acids long. Germline CDR1 is SEHNR and CDR2 is FQNEAQ (reference sequence). The CDR3 reads CASSLKDRADTGELFF. In DNA form, the CDR3 reads TGTGCCAGCAGCTTAAAAGATAGGGCAGACACCGGGGAGCTGTTTTTT.

In this sample, this clone turned up once. V and J are TRBV7-9 and TRBJ2-5; the D gene is possibly TRBD2 (6 bases). V dropped 3 bases and J dropped 1 base, with 12 bases sitting between them. Germline lookup yields CDR1 SEHNR and CDR2 FQNEAQ (reference sequence). The CDR3 totals 15 residues. The CDR3 coding sequence is TGTGCCAGCAGCTTCGGAGGAGGGACCCAAGAGACCCAGTACTTC. Translated: CASSFGGGTQETQYF.

A few counts support this clone. This chain connects TRBV23-1 to TRBJ1-2; D gene unclear. TRBV23-1 is reported as an ORF; its role is uncertain. The CDR3 is made up of 13 amino acids. V shed 0 bases and J shed 8 bases, with 10 bases lying between them. The CDR3 sequence is CASSQSIGCGYTF. CDR3 in DNA: TGCGCCAGCAGTCAATCGATTGGTTGCGGCTACACCTTC.

This chain links TRBV28 with TRBJ1-2; D unresolved. Germline V gene sequence: CDR1 MDHEN, CDR2 SYDVKM. V lost 3 bases and J 7 bases, leaving 12 bases between the germline ends. CDR3 length equals 13 residues. CDR3 sequence reads: CASSLRPRSGYTF. DNA of the CDR3: TGTGCCAGCAGTTTGCGGCCCCGAAGTGGCTACACCTTC.

The chain combines TRBV11-2 with TRBJ1-1, with a weak D call TRBD1 (6 bases). V lost 5 bases, J lost 0 bases, and 22 bases lay in between. CDR1 and CDR2 from the germline V gene are SGHAT and FQNNGV. This CDR3 comprises 18 residues. The CDR3 nucleotides are TGTGCCAGCAGCAACCATCGTTCTTCCGGGGGCCTGAACACTGAAGCTTTCTTT. Translating gives CASSNHRSSGGLNTEAFF. Full variable domain (remainder filled in from reference TRBV11-2 and TRBJ1-1): EAGVAQSPRYKIIEKRQSVAFWCNPISGHATLYWYQQILGQGPKLLIQFQNNGVVDDSQLPKDRFSAERLKGVDSTLKIQPAKLEDSAVYLCASSNHRSSGGLNTEAFFGQGTRLTVV.

This clone has a single count. This chain links TRBV9 with TRBJ2-1; tentatively, D is TRBD2 (6 bases). The CDR3 contains 17 residues. Germline CDR1 reads SGDLS; CDR2 reads YYNGEE. Trimming left V 4 bases short and J 0 bases short, with 17 bases between. This CDR3 is CASSSSQRLVSYNEQFF. The CDR3 DNA is TGTGCCAGCAGCTCCTCCCAACGACTAGTCTCCTACAATGAGCAGTTCTTC.

The J gene is TRBJ1-1, the V gene TRBV15; a possible D gene is TRBD1 (6 bases). Germline V gene lookup returns CDR1 LNHNV and CDR2 YYDKDF (reference sequence). V gave up 5 bases and J gave up 0 bases, with 13 bases separating them. The CDR3 length is 15 residues. The CDR3 protein is CATSFGGHLNTEAFF. The CDR3 coding sequence is TGTGCCACCAGCTTCGGGGGACATTTGAACACTGAAGCTTTCTTT.

V is TRBV9 and J is TRBJ1-2; 9 bases align to TRBD1. This CDR3 has 18 residues. The V and J ends lost 0 bases and 4 bases, in that order; junction bases with no gene match: 13. Germline V gene data show CDR1 as SGDLS and CDR2 as YYNGEE. The CDR3 coding sequence is TGTGCCAGCAGCGTAGCACCCCGCTCCGGGACAGGGTCCTATGGCTACACCTTC. Its protein is CASSVAPRSGTGSYGYTF.

The DNA for the CDR3 is TGCGCCAGCAGCTTGGCGTCGGAGACCCAGTACTTC. It translates to CASSLASETQYF. The genes are TRBV5-1 and TRBJ2-5; D not certain. The germline CDR1 and CDR2 sequences are SGHRS and YFSETQ. The CDR3 runs to 12 residues. V gave up 0 bases and J gave up 5 bases, with 5 bases separating them.

V usage is TRBV20-1 and J usage is TRBJ1-2, with D hard to call. This CDR3 comprises 8 residues. Germline V lookup: CDR1 DFQATT, CDR2 SNEGSKA (reference sequence). For the CDR3, the DNA is TGCAGAGGGAATGGCTACACCTTC. It is translated as CRGNGYTF.

The chain couples TRBV6-6 to TRBJ1-1; D call uncertain. Germline CDR1 MNHNY, CDR2 SVGAGI (reference sequence). V gave up 6 bases and J gave up 4 bases, with 12 bases separating them. The CDR3 is made up of 13 amino acids. Here the CDR3 DNA reads TGTGCCAGCAGCCCTCGGGGAGGCACTGAAGCTTTCTTT. This sequence encodes CASSPRGGTEAFF.

The chain couples TRBV2 to TRBJ2-7, with unresolved D. The CDR3 spans 15 residues. From germline, CDR1 is SNHLY and CDR2 FYNNEI. Trimming pared 1 base from V and 3 bases from J, leaving 13 bases between. The CDR3 DNA follows: TGTGCCAGCAGTGAAGTAGAAGCGCCTGACTACGAGCAGTACTTC. Translating gives CASSEVEAPDYEQYF.

This clone turned up a few times. This sequence joins TRBV6-6 and TRBJ1-1; 7 bases align to TRBD1. Germline assignment: CDR1 MNHNY and CDR2 SVGAGI (reference sequence). The junction had 7 bases not matched to a gene; V was cut back by 7 bases and J by 2 bases. The CDR3 length is 14 residues. CDR3: CASTVTGQNTEAFF. The DNA of the CDR3 is TGTGCCAGCACTGTGACAGGGCAAAACACTGAAGCTTTCTTT.

The gene calls are TRBV6-1 and TRBJ1-1; D gene ambiguous. CDR1 and CDR2 (germline): MNHNS, SASEGT. Trimming removed 6 bases from V and 3 bases from J, with 11 bases in between. The CDR3 runs to 13 residues. The CDR3 loop is CASRTPSDTEAFF. Here the CDR3 DNA reads TGTGCCAGCAGGACCCCTAGTGACACTGAAGCTTTCTTT.

Worth noting for this clone: Other DNA sequences of this sample code for an identical CDR3. The rearrangement uses TRBV11-2 and TRBJ1-2; 7 bases line up with TRBD1. V gave up 1 base and J gave up 8 bases; unmatched junction bases: 4. The CDR3 is made up of 13 amino acids. CDR1 and CDR2 (germline): SGHAT, FQNNGV. The CDR3 nucleotides are TGTGCCAGCAGCTTAGGACAGGGTTACGGCTACACCTTC. Amino acids: CASSLGQGYGYTF.

The rearrangement joins TRBV2 to TRBJ1-4; TRBD1 matches 7 bases. CDR3 size: 17 residues. V trimming: 4 bases; J trimming: 0 bases; junction bases outside the gene matches: 8. Germline V gene sequence: CDR1 SNHLY, CDR2 FYNNEI. CDR3 residues: CASSAHQGGSTNEKLFF. DNA for the CDR3: TGTGCCAGCAGTGCGCATCAGGGGGGGTCAACTAATGAAAAACTGTTTTTT.